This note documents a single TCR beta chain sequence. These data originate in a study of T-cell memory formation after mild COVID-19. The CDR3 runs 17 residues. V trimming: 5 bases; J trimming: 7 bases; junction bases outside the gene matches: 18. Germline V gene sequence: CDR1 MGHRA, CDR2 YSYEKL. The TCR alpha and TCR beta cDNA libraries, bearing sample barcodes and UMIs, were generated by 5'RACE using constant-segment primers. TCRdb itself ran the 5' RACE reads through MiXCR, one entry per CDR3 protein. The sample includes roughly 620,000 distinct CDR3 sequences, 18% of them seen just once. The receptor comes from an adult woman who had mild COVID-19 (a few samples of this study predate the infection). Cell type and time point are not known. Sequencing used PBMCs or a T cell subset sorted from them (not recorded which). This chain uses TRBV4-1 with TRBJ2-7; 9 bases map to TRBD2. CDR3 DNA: TGCGCCAGCAGCTCCCTCCCCTCTAGCGGGGCTCAAGGGGAGCAGTACTTC. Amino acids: CASSSLPSSGAQGEQYF.